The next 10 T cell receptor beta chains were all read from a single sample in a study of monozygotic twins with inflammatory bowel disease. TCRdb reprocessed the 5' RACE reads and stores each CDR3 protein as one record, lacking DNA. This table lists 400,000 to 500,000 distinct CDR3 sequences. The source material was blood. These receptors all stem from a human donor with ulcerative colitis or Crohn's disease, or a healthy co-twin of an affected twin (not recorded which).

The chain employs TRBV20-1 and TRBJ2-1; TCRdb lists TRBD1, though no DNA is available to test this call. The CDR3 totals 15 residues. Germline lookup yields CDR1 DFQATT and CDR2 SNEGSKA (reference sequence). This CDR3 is CSAKSVQASYNEQFF.

The CDR3 sequence: CASSWGQGLVVTGELFF. The V gene is TRBV5-8, the J gene TRBJ2-2; TCRdb's assignment of TRBD1 cannot be checked, as there is no DNA. The length of the CDR3 is 17 residues. In germline, CDR1 is SGHTS, CDR2 YDEGEE.

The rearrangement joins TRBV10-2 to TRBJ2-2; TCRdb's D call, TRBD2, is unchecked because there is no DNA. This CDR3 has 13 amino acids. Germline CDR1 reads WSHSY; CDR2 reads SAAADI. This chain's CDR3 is CASTGTSPGELFF.

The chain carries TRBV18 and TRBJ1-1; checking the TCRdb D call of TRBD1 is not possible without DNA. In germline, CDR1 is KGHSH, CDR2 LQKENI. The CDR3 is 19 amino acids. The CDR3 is CASSPNQGVLSLRLSEAFF.

The CDR3 protein is CASSTTTGGNEKLFF. This sequence joins TRBV28 and TRBJ1-4; the TRBD1 assignment by TCRdb is unverifiable without DNA. The length of the CDR3 is 15 residues. Germline V gives CDR1 MDHEN, CDR2 SYDVKM.

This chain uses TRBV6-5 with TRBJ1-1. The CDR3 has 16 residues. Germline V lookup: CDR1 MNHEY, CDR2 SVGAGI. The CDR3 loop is CASSSTRRTGTTEAFF.

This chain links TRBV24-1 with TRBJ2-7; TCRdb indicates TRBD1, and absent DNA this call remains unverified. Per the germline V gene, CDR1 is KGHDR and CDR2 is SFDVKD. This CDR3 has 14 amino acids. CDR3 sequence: CATITDWERREQYF.

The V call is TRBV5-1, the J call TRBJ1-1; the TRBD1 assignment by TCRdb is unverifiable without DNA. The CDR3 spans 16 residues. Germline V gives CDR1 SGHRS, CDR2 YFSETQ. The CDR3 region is CASSLGQGSWNTEAFF.

The CDR3 sequence is CASSKTITDTQYF. The rearrangement links TRBV9 to TRBJ2-3. Looked up from germline, CDR1 is SGDLS and CDR2 is YYNGEE. The CDR3 has 13 amino acids.

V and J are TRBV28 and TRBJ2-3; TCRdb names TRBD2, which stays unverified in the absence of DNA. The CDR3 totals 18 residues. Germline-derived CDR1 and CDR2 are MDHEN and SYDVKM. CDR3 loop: CASSLWGWREGLSDTQYF.